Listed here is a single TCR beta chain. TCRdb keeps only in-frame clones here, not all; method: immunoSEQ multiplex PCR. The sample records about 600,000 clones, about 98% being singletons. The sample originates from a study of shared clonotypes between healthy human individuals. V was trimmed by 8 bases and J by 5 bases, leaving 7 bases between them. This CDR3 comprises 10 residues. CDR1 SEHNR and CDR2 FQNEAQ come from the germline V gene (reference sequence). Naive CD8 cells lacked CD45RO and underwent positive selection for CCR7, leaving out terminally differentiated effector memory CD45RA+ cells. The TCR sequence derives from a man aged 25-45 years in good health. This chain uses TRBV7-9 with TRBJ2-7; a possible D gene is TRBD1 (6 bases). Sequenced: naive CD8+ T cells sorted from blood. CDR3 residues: CASGGHEQYF. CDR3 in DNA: TGTGCCAGCGGGGGCCACGAGCAGTACTTC.